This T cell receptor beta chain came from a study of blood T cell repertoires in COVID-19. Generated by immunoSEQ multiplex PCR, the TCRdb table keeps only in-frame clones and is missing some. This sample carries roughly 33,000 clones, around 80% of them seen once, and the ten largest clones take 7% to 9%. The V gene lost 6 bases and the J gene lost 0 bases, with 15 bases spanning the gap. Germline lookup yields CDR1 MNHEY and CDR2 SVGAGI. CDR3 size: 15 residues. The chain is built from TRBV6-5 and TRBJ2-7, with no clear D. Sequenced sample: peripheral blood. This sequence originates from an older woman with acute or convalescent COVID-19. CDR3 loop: CASRAPFGGSYEQYF. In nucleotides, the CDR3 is TGTGCCAGCAGGGCCCCGTTTGGCGGCTCCTACGAGCAGTACTTC.